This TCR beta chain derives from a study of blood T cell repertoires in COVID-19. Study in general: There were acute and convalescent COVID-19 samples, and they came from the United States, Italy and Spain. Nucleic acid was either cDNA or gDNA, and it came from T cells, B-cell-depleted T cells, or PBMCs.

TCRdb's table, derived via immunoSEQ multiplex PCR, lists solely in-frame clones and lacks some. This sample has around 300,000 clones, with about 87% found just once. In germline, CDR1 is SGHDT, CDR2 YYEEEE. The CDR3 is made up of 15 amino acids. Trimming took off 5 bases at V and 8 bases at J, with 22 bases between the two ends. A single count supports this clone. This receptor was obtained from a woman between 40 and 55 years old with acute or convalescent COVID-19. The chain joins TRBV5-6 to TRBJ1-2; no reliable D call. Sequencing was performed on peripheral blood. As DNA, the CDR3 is TGTGCCAGCAGGTCTCCGATGAATCTAGCGGGGGGCTACACCTTC. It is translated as CASRSPMNLAGGYTF.